A selection of T cell receptor beta chains follows, all from one sample in a study of blood T cell repertoires in COVID-19. Profiling relied on immunoSEQ multiplex PCR, and the TCRdb table lists in-frame clones only, not all of them. In the table there are about 120,000 clones, almost 90% of which are singletons. The sequenced material came from peripheral blood. These TCRs come from a woman in her sixties or seventies with COVID-19, enrolled during active disease. The CDR3 runs from the conserved cysteine through the conserved F or W. The order of the fields is J gene, V gene, D gene, clone size, CDR3 protein, CDR3 DNA. A D gene is named only where the DNA matches it firmly. A clone size is listed for some rows: how often the clone was seen (once, few, many), or a class if it is expanded.

j_call: TRBJ2-5; v_call: TRBV18; d_call: .; clone_size: .; cdr3_aa: CASSPPGETQYF; cdr3_nt: TGTGCCAGCTCACCTCCGGGGGAGACCCAGTACTTC
j_call: TRBJ1-1; v_call: TRBV2; d_call: .; clone_size: .; cdr3_aa: CASRGWDRMNTEAFF; cdr3_nt: TGTGCCAGCCGGGGGTGGGACCGAATGAACACTGAAGCTTTCTTT
j_call: TRBJ1-2; v_call: TRBV2; d_call: .; clone_size: few; cdr3_aa: CATKRTDTLEGYTF; cdr3_nt: TGTGCCACCAAAAGAACAGACACTCTTGAGGGCTACACCTTC
j_call: TRBJ2-1; v_call: TRBV5-1; d_call: .; clone_size: .; cdr3_aa: CASSVGLNNEQFF; cdr3_nt: TGCGCCAGCAGCGTGGGACTTAACAATGAGCAGTTCTTC
j_call: TRBJ2-5; v_call: TRBV3-1/TRBV3-2; d_call: TRBD1; clone_size: .; cdr3_aa: CASSQVLSRTGTETQYF; cdr3_nt: TGTGCCAGCAGCCAAGTCCTAAGCCGGACAGGGACGGAGACCCAGTACTTC
j_call: TRBJ1-1; v_call: TRBV18; d_call: TRBD1; clone_size: few; cdr3_aa: CASSPTGVSEAFF; cdr3_nt: TGTGCCAGCTCACCGACAGGGGTTAGTGAAGCTTTCTTT
j_call: TRBJ1-1; v_call: TRBV6-2/TRBV6-3; d_call: .; clone_size: .; cdr3_aa: CASSYSKVRNPEAFF; cdr3_nt: TGTGCCAGCAGTTACTCGAAGGTCAGGAACCCTGAAGCTTTCTTT
j_call: TRBJ1-4; v_call: TRBV30; d_call: TRBD1; clone_size: .; cdr3_aa: CAWSVPGQGREKLFF; cdr3_nt: TGTGCCTGGAGTGTACCGGGACAGGGAAGGGAAAAACTGTTTTTT
j_call: TRBJ1-1; v_call: TRBV10-3; d_call: .; clone_size: .; cdr3_aa: CAISEGREYTEAFF; cdr3_nt: TGTGCCATCAGTGAGGGCAGGGAATACACTGAAGCTTTCTTT
j_call: TRBJ1-1; v_call: TRBV5-6; d_call: .; clone_size: few; cdr3_aa: CASSLQGQRAEAFF; cdr3_nt: TGTGCCAGCAGCTTGCAGGGCCAGAGAGCCGAGGCTTTCTTT
j_call: TRBJ2-7; v_call: TRBV9; d_call: .; clone_size: .; cdr3_aa: CASSVEGRGAAEQYF; cdr3_nt: TGTGCCAGCAGCGTAGAAGGCAGGGGTGCAGCGGAGCAGTACTTC
j_call: TRBJ1-5; v_call: TRBV4-2; d_call: .; clone_size: .; cdr3_aa: CASSHGTGSNQPQHF; cdr3_nt: TGTGCCAGCAGCCACGGAACAGGTAGCAATCAGCCCCAGCATTTT
j_call: TRBJ1-2; v_call: TRBV29-1; d_call: TRBD1; clone_size: .; cdr3_aa: CSVGDRGGYTF; cdr3_nt: TGCAGCGTTGGGGACAGGGGTGGCTACACCTTC